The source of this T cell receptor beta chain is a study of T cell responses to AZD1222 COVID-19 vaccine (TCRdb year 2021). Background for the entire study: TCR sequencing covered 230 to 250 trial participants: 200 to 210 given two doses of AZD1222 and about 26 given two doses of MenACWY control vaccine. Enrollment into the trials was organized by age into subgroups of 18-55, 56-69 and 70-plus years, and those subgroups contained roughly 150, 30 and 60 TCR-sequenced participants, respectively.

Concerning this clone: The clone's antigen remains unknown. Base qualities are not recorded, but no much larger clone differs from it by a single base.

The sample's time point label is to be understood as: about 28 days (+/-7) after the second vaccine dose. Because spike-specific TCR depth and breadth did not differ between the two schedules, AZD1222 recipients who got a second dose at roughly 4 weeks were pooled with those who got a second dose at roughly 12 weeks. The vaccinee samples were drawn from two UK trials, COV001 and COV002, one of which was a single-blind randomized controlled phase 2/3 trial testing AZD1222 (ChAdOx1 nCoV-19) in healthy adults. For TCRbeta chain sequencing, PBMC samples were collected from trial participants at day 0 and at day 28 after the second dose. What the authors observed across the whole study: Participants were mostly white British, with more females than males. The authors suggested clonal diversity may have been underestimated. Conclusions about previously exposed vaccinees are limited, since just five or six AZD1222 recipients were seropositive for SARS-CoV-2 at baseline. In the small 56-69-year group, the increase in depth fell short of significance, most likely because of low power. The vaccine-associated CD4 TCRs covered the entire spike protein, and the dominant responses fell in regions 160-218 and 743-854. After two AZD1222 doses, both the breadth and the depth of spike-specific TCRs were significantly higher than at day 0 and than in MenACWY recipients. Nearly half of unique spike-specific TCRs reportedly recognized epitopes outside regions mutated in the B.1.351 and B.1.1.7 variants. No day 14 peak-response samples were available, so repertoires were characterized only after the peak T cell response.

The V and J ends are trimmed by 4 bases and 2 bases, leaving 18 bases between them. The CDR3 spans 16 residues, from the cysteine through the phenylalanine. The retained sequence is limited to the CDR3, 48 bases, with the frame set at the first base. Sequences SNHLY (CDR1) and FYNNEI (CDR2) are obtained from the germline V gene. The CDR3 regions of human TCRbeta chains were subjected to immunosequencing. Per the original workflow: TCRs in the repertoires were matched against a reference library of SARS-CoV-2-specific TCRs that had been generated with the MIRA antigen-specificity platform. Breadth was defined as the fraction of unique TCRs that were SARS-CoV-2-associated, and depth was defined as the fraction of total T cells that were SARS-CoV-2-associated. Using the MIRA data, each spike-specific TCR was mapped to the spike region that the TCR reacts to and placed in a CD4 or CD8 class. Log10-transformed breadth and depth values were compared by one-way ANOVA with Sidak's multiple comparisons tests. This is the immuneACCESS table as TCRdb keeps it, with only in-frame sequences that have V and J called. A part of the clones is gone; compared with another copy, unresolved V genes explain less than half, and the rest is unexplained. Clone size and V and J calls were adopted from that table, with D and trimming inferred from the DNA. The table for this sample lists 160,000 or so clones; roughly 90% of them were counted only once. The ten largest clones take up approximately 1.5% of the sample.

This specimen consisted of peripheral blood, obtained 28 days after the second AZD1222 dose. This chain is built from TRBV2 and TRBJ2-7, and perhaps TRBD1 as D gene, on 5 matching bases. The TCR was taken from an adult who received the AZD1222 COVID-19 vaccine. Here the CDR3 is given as CASSGAGSGRPYEQYF. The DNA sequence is TGTGCCAGCAGTGGAGCAGGGTCAGGGCGACCCTACGAGCAGTACTTC.